The clone carrying this T cell receptor beta chain was observed at least ten times. No antigen is known for it. Because this beta chain is a stray read in a library intended to capture alpha chains, its abundance should not be given much weight. Noted time point: sample taken at primary tumor resection. The approximately 78 donors had untreated early-stage non-small cell lung cancer. From tumor, nontumor lung or frozen PBMC, whole RNA was taken unsorted for sequencing. This specimen belongs to a study of spatial heterogeneity in lung cancer. Study-wide results and limits: Intratumoral expanded alpha and beta TCR counts were found to track tumor mutation counts.

The CDR3 is made up of 13 amino acids. Trimming took 5 bases from V and 1 from J, leaving 8 bases between them. CDR1 is SGHRS, CDR2 YFSETQ, per germline. The presence of a unique molecular identifier marked each TCR cDNA molecule. TCRdb ran MiXCR on the 5' RACE reads and lists one entry per CDR3 protein. The table shows fewer than 6,500 distinct CDR3 sequences, with roughly 8.2% occurring only once. The chain couples TRBV5-1 to TRBJ2-3, with unresolved D. This receptor was identified in a female donor with early-stage non-small cell lung cancer. Sample: lung tumor tissue, taken at surgery. The CDR3 bases are TGCGCCAGCAGTCCTGATGGCACAGATACGCAGTATTTT. The encoded protein is CASSPDGTDTQYF.